The 21 T cell receptor beta chains presented below share a single source sample, sequenced in a study of shared clonotypes between healthy human individuals. The method was immunoSEQ multiplex PCR; TCRdb's version includes in-frame clones alone and lacks a portion of them. Of under 2.5 million clones in the sample, about nine tenths are singletons; the top ten hold 0.3% to 0.45%. The sample consisted of naive CD4+ T cells from PBMCs. The subset here: CD45RA+ positively selected. Receptors originate from a man in his late teens or twenties in good health. Some clones in this sample may be carry-over from other donors' samples.

The chain employs TRBV4-1 and TRBJ1-4; 8 bases are shared with TRBD1. The CDR3 is made up of 14 amino acids. CDR1 and CDR2 from the germline V gene are MGHRA and YSYEKL. The trim removed 4 bases at V and 7 bases at J, leaving 5 bases unmatched. Written as DNA, the CDR3 is TGCGCCAGCAGCCGACAGGGGAGTGCTGAAAAACTGTTTTTT. It specifies CASSRQGSAEKLFF.

The CDR3 region has the DNA TGTGCCAGCAGCGGCGGGAGTGACGGCAATGAGCAGTTCTTC. Translation gives CASSGGSDGNEQFF. This chain joins TRBV7-3 and TRBJ2-1; 7 bases fit TRBD2. Germline V CDR1 and CDR2: SGHTA, FQGTGA. CDR3 length: 14 residues. V dropped 5 bases and J dropped 6; count of bases not matched to a gene: 7.

As concerns this clone: The same CDR3 also results from other DNA sequences found in this sample. The V gene is TRBV5-1, the J gene TRBJ1-2; D gene ambiguous. V was pared by 6 bases and J by 2 bases, with 11 bases between. CDR1 is SGHRS and CDR2 is YFSETQ in the germline V gene. The CDR3 sequence is 13 residues long. In nucleotides, the CDR3 is TGCGCCAGCACAGGCGGATCCAACTATGGCTACACCTTC. It encodes CASTGGSNYGYTF.

V usage is TRBV19 and J usage is TRBJ1-3; D is unresolved. Per the germline V gene, CDR1 is LNHDA and CDR2 is SQIVND (reference sequence). The CDR3 has 13 residues. Trimming shortened V by 11 bases and J by 0 bases, and 11 bases separated the two germline ends. CDR3: CASTASSGNTIYF. CDR3 coding DNA: TGTGCCTCCACCGCAAGCTCTGGAAACACCATATATTTT.

The V and J genes are TRBV7-3 and TRBJ2-6; D ambiguous. This CDR3 has 14 residues. Looked up from germline, CDR1 is SGHTA and CDR2 is FQGTGA. Trimming stripped 0 bases from V and 4 bases from J, with 4 bases between. The CDR3 coding sequence is TGTGCCAGCAGCTTAACAAGGGGGGCCAACGTCCTGACTTTC. This encodes CASSLTRGANVLTF.

Points on this clone: Other DNA sequences within the sample encode an identical CDR3. The rearrangement links TRBV28 to TRBJ2-5; maybe TRBD2 (6 bases). This CDR3 comprises 13 residues. The ends were cut back, 3 bases at V and 5 bases at J, with 10 bases in the middle. Germline V gene data show CDR1 as MDHEN and CDR2 as SYDVKM. CDR3 amino acids: CASSFLGRETQYF. In DNA, the CDR3 is TGTGCCAGCAGTTTCCTGGGGAGGGAGACCCAGTACTTC.

The V and J genes are TRBV4-2 and TRBJ2-7; 10 positions agree with TRBD2. In germline, CDR1 is LGHNA, CDR2 YNFKEQ. The V gene end was trimmed by 5 bases and the J gene end by 3 bases; junction bases not matched to a gene: 10. The CDR3 runs to 16 residues. For the CDR3, the DNA is TGTGCCAGCAGCATTCGGACTAGCGGAGGGGGCTACGAGCAGTACTTC. This gives the protein CASSIRTSGGGYEQYF.

As regards this clone: The same CDR3 is also encoded by other DNA sequences in this sample. The rearrangement links TRBV7-3 to TRBJ2-1, with D unclear. Germline V gene lookup returns CDR1 SGHTA and CDR2 FQGTGA. The CDR3 extends over 14 amino acids. V gave up 5 bases and J gave up 5 bases, with 13 bases separating them. The DNA of the CDR3 is TGTGCCAGCAGCCCCGGTCAGAGTAACAATGAGCAGTTCTTC. This encodes CASSPGQSNNEQFF. The full variable domain, rest sourced from reference TRBV7-3 and TRBJ2-1, is GAGVSQTPSNKVTEKGKYVELRCDPISGHTALYWYRQSLGQGPEFLIYFQGTGAADDSGLPNDRFFAVRPEGSVSTLKIQRTERGDSAVYLCASSPGQSNNEQFFGPGTRLTVL.

The chain uses TRBV2 and TRBJ2-1, with 8 bases matching TRBD1. CDR1 and CDR2 from the germline V gene are SNHLY and FYNNEI. Trimming cost V 1 base and J 8 bases; bases outside gene matches: 7. The CDR3 runs 15 residues. CDR3 in amino acids: CASSEGQGRIYEQFF. In nucleotides, the CDR3 is TGTGCCAGCAGTGAAGGACAGGGGAGAATCTATGAGCAGTTCTTC.

The chain has TRBV28 and TRBJ2-1; TRBD1 matches at 7 bases. CDR1 and CDR2 (germline): MDHEN, SYDVKM. J gave up 10 bases and V 6 bases, and 15 bases lay outside the gene matches. The CDR3 is made up of 15 amino acids. CDR3 bases: TGTGCCAGCAGGGGGGACAGCGCTTCAAACGAGGAGCAGTTCTTC. Translated, it gives CASRGDSASNEEQFF.

The chain joins TRBV9 to TRBJ2-5; 8 bases match TRBD1. J was trimmed by 4 bases and V by 1 base; bases with no gene match: 9. This CDR3 is 16 amino acids long. Germline CDR1 is SGDLS and CDR2 is YYNGEE. This chain's CDR3 is CASSVKPGGWGETQYF. CDR3 sequence (DNA): TGTGCCAGCAGCGTAAAACCAGGGGGCTGGGGAGAGACCCAGTACTTC.

A single count supports this clone. The chain carries TRBV6-5 and TRBJ2-7; a possible D gene is TRBD2 (5 bases). The CDR3 contains 13 residues. Germline V gene lookup returns CDR1 MNHEY and CDR2 SVGAGI. With 4 bases removed from V and 6 bases from J, the gap between germline ends came to 13 bases. As DNA, the CDR3 is TGTGCCAGCAGTTCACTAGTCCTCCGCGAGCAGTACTTC. Amino acids: CASSSLVLREQYF.

The V call is TRBV5-1, the J call TRBJ1-1, with TRBD1 identical over 11 bases. The CDR3 contains 16 residues. Germline lookup yields CDR1 SGHRS and CDR2 YFSETQ. Losses at the gene ends were 7 bases for V and 4 bases for J; bases not matched to a gene: 12. Here the CDR3 reads CASRQNTGTGGTEAFF. CDR3 nucleotides: TGCGCCAGCCGACAGAATACTGGGACAGGGGGCACTGAAGCTTTCTTT. Together with reference TRBV5-1 and TRBJ1-1, the CDR3 gives the full variable domain: KAGVTQTPRYLIKTRGQQVTLSCSPISGHRSVSWYQQTPGQGLQFLFEYFSETQRNKGNFPGRFSGRQFSNSRSEMNVSTLELGDSALYLCASRQNTGTGGTEAFFGQGTRLTVV.

The chain combines TRBV6-1 with TRBJ2-5, with D tentatively TRBD2 (5 bases). Germline assignment: CDR1 MNHNS and CDR2 SASEGT. The CDR3 is 15 amino acids. Deletions cut 7 bases from V and 1 base from J, with 16 bases between. The DNA of the CDR3 is TGTGCCAGCATCTCGGGCAGCCGGGGCCAAGAGACCCAGTACTTC. Translation gives CASISGSRGQETQYF.

This rearrangement joins TRBV27 to TRBJ2-1, with TRBD2 matching 7 bases. V lost 8 bases, J lost 3 bases, and 10 bases stayed unmatched. The CDR3 has 15 residues. Germline V lookup: CDR1 MNHEY, CDR2 SMNVEV (reference sequence). The CDR3 bases are TGTGCCAGCTCAGATGTACGCGGGAGCTACAATGAGCAGTTCTTC. As protein: CASSDVRGSYNEQFF.

This chain uses TRBV7-2 with TRBJ2-5; maybe TRBD2 (5 bases). V was pared by 4 bases and J by 7 bases, with 16 bases between. The CDR3 sequence is 14 residues long. The germline gives CDR1 SGHTA, CDR2 FQGNSA. Here the CDR3 reads CASSSSLSEGTQYF. CDR3 nucleotides: TGTGCCAGCAGCTCATCGCTTTCAGAGGGGACCCAGTACTTC.

The V call is TRBV2, the J call TRBJ2-1; D not resolved. The CDR3 length is 12 residues. V was cut by 2 bases and J by 13 bases, with 12 bases left in between. Germline V gives CDR1 SNHLY, CDR2 FYNNEI. The CDR3 DNA reads as TGTGCCAGCAGTGAATCTGCGGAAGCTCAGTTCTTC. Its protein product is CASSESAEAQFF.

This chain connects TRBV6-5 to TRBJ1-2, with TRBD1 matching over 9 bases. Trimming took 6 bases from V and 4 from J; bases not matched to a gene: 3. This CDR3 is built from 13 residues. Germline loops: CDR1 MNHEY, CDR2 SVGAGI. For the CDR3, the DNA is TGTGCCAGCAGAACAGGGGGCATCTATGGCTACACCTTC. It translates to CASRTGGIYGYTF.

The gene calls are TRBV5-4 and TRBJ2-5; 8 bases match TRBD2. The CDR3 length is 14 residues. Looked up from germline, CDR1 is SGHNT and CDR2 is YYREEE (reference sequence). V shed 6 bases, J shed 5 bases, and the junction held 9 bases outside the gene matches. DNA of the CDR3: TGTGCCAGCACCCCCTCGGGGGGGGAGGAGACCCAGTACTTC. As protein: CASTPSGGEETQYF. Using reference TRBV5-4 and TRBJ2-5 for the parts outside the CDR3, the full variable domain is ETGVTQSPTHLIKTRGQQVTLRCSSQSGHNTVSWYQQALGQGPQFIFQYYREEENGRGNFPPRFSGLQFPNYSSELNVNALELDDSALYLCASTPSGGEETQYFGPGTRLLVL.

The rearrangement uses TRBV18 and TRBJ1-5; TRBD1 aligns across 9 bases. J gave up 4 bases and V 3 bases, and 7 bases lay outside the gene matches. The CDR3 runs 16 residues. Germline V gene data show CDR1 as KGHSH and CDR2 as LQKENI. The CDR3 here is CASSPGQGPLNQPQHF. The CDR3 region has the DNA TGTGCCAGCTCACCGGGACAGGGCCCGTTAAATCAGCCCCAGCATTTT.

J is TRBJ2-7 and V is TRBV25-1; D gene unclear. Germline CDR1 MGHDK, CDR2 SYGVNS. The germline V and J ends were trimmed by 3 bases and 7 bases, with 10 bases remaining between them. The CDR3 length is 12 residues. CDR3 nucleotide sequence: TGTGCCAGCAGTGATACTTATGAAGAGCAGTACTTC. Translating gives CASSDTYEEQYF.